These T cell receptor beta chains were read from a single sample in a study of blood T cells in healthy people across ages. Each CDR3 protein is one row after TCRdb ran MiXCR on the 5' RACE reads. The sample lists about 730,000 distinct CDR3 sequences, around 40% seen once, with roughly 20% in the top ten. Input material: blood. All receptors derive from a woman in her fifties or sixties in good health. Both conserved end residues are part of each CDR3. A D gene is named only where the DNA matches it firmly. Some rows mark clone size as missing; the rest say once, few, many or name a class of expanded clone.

V gene,J gene,clone size,D gene,CDR3 DNA,CDR3 protein
TRBV27,TRBJ2-5,few,NA,TGTGCCAGCAGTTTATCGATTCTACAAGAGACCCAGTACTTC,CASSLSILQETQYF
TRBV7-8,TRBJ1-1,NA,NA,TGTGCCAGCAGCTTAGTTGGAGACACCTTGAACACTGAAGCTTTCTTT,CASSLVGDTLNTEAFF
TRBV27,TRBJ2-2,few,NA,TGTGCCAGCGGGCCACTCACCGGGGAGCTGTTTTTT,CASGPLTGELFF
TRBV7-8,TRBJ2-5,few,TRBD1,TGTGCCAGCAGTCTTAGGGCACGGGACAGTCAAGAGACCCAGTACTTC,CASSLRARDSQETQYF
TRBV3-1,TRBJ1-5,NA,NA,TGTGTCAGCAGCCAAGATGGGCAGCCCCAGCATTTT,CVSSQDGQPQHF
TRBV20-1,TRBJ2-7,few,NA,TGCAGTGCTGCCCCTTTATCCCGCGACTACGAGCAGTACTTC,CSAAPLSRDYEQYF
TRBV28,TRBJ1-2,NA,NA,TGTGCCAGCAGAATAGGGGCGACAAACTATGGCTACACCTTC,CASRIGATNYGYTF
TRBV5-1,TRBJ2-6,once,NA,TGCGCCAGCACCCGGACAGCTCCTGGGGCCAACGTCCTGACTTTC,CASTRTAPGANVLTF
TRBV15,TRBJ2-1,NA,TRBD2,TGTGCCACCAGCAGAGGACGGGGGGGCCCGGTTGATGAGCAGTTCTTC,CATSRGRGGPVDEQFF
TRBV20-1,TRBJ2-7,NA,TRBD1,TGCAGTGCTAGAACGCCGGGACAGGACCACTACGAGCAGTACTTC,CSARTPGQDHYEQYF
TRBV20-1,TRBJ2-1,NA,TRBD2,TGCAGTGCTAGAATCTCGAAGGGTTTACTAGCGGGAGTGAATGAGCAGTTCTTC,CSARISKGLLAGVNEQFF
TRBV7-2,TRBJ2-3,few,NA,TGTGCCAGCAGCTTAGCCGCCGGGACACTCACAGATACGCAGTATTTT,CASSLAAGTLTDTQYF
TRBV9,TRBJ2-4,NA,TRBD2,TGTGCCAGCAGCGTAGGTGGGACTAGCGGGGTTCAAAACATTCAGTACTTC,CASSVGGTSGVQNIQYF
TRBV18,TRBJ2-5,few,NA,TGTGCCAGCTCACCGCCAGGGGGGACCGGACTCAGGGAGACCCAGTACTTC,CASSPPGGTGLRETQYF
TRBV27,TRBJ1-2,NA,NA,TGTGCCAGCAGTTTAGATCCTCTAATAGGCTACACCTTC,CASSLDPLIGYTF
TRBV20-1,TRBJ1-2,many,NA,TGCAGTGCTAGAGATCTGGCAGCTAACTATGGCTACACCTTC,CSARDLAANYGYTF
TRBV5-1,TRBJ2-7,few,TRBD1,TGCGCCAGCAGCTACGGTCAGGGGGCAGAAGAGCAGTACTTC,CASSYGQGAEEQYF
TRBV9,TRBJ2-3,NA,TRBD2,TGTGCCAGCAGCCCCGGGGGGGTTAATAACCCGCAGTATTTT,CASSPGGVNNPQYF
TRBV7-3,TRBJ2-7,NA,NA,TGTGCCAGCAGCTTCTACGGGGGCGATGAGCAGTACTTC,CASSFYGGDEQYF
TRBV18,TRBJ2-7,once,TRBD1,TGTGCCAGCTCACCACGGGGACAGGCATGGGACGAGCAGTACTTC,CASSPRGQAWDEQYF
TRBV7-9,TRBJ2-1,few,TRBD2,TGTGCCAGCAGCTCCACTAGCGGGGGACCGTTCAGGCAGTTCTTC,CASSSTSGGPFRQFF
TRBV19,TRBJ2-5,NA,NA,TGTGCCAGTAGTACGGGCGGGCAAAAGACCCAGTACTTC,CASSTGGQKTQYF
TRBV7-3,TRBJ2-3,NA,NA,TGTGCCAGCAGCTTAAGTAGAGCGCAGTATTTT,CASSLSRAQYF
TRBV28,TRBJ1-6,NA,TRBD1,TGTGCCAGCAGTTTAAGGGACAGCCCAGAATCACCCCTCCACTTT,CASSLRDSPESPLHF
TRBV27,TRBJ2-5,few,NA,TGTGCCAGCAGACGCACGGGGGGCGGGTGGGAGACCCAGTACTTC,CASRRTGGGWETQYF